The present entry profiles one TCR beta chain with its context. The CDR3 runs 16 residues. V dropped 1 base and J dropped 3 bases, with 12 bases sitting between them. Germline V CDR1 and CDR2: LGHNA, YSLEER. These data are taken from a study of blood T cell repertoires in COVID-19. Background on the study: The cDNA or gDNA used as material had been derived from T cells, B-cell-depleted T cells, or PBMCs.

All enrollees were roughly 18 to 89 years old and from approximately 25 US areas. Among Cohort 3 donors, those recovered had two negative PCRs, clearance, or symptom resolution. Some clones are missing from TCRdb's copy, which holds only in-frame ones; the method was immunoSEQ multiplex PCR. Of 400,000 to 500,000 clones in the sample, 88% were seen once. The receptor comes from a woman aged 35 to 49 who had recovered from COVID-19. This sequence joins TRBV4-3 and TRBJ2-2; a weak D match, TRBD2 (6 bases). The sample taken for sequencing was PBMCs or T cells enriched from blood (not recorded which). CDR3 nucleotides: TGCGCCAGCAGCCAAGTTTGGGACTCCTACACCGGGGAGCTGTTTTTT. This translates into CASSQVWDSYTGELFF.